This T cell receptor beta chain was sequenced during a study of blood T cell repertoires in COVID-19. Germline V gene data show CDR1 as MNHEY and CDR2 as SMNVEV (reference sequence). The CDR3 length is 19 residues. After removal of 6 bases from V and 1 base from J, the junction contained 18 bases not matched to a gene. Per the original methods: It was from reference gene primer amplification that nucleated cell counts were estimated. Assay used: immunoSEQ multiplex PCR; TCRdb lists only in-frame clones, some missing. For V, J and clone size, that table is used; D and trimming come from the DNA. This table has tens of thousands of clones, over 75% appearing once.

The sample was peripheral blood. The sequence came from a man in his forties or fifties with active COVID-19. The chain carries TRBV27 and TRBJ2-3; TRBD1 aligns across 8 bases. CDR3 protein: CASRRTGTGPSSGTDTQYF. The CDR3 DNA follows: TGTGCCAGCAGACGAACCGGGACAGGTCCTTCCTCGGGCACAGATACGCAGTATTTT.